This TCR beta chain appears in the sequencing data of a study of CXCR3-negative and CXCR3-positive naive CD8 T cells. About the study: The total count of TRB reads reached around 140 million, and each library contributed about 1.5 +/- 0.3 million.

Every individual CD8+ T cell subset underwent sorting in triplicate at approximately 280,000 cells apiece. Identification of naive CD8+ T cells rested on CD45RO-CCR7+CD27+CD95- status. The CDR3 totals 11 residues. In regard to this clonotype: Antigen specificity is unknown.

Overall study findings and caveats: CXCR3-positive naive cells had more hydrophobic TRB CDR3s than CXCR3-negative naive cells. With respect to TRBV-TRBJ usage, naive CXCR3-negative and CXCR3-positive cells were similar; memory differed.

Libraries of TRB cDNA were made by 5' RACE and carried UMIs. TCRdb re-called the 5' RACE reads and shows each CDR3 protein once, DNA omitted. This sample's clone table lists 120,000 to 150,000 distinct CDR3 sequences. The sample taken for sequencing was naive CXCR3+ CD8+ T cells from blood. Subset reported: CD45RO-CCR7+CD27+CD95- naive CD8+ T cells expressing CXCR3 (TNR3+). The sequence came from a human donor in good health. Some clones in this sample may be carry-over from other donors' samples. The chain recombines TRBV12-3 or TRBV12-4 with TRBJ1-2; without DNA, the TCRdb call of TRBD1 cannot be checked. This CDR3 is CASLRWGSYTF.